The clone carrying this T cell receptor beta chain was counted between two and nine times. Preparation of the TCRbeta library involved a method that used unique molecular identifiers. One entry per CDR3 protein, called by TCRdb with MiXCR from the PCR reads. The sample lists a few hundred thousand distinct CDR3 sequences; approximately 9.7% were seen once. Germline V gene sequence: CDR1 SGHVS, CDR2 FQNEAQ. The CDR3 consists of 17 residues. Deletions cut 1 base from V and 4 bases from J, with 16 bases between. The sample belongs to a study of T-cell reconstitution after alpha-beta-depleted transplantation in children.

The TCR originated in a human donor who donated a stem cell graft to a child with SCID. The chain combines TRBV7-8 with TRBJ1-4; D may be TRBD1 (6 bases). The material sequenced was PBMCs from the stem cell graft donor, taken from the stem cell graft. The CDR3 coding sequence is TGTGCCAGCAGCTTAGATGACAGGATCTTAATTAATGAAAAACTGTTTTTT. It specifies CASSLDDRILINEKLFF.